This entry lists 22 T cell receptor beta chains sequenced from one sample in a study of blood T cell repertoires in COVID-19. Clones were sequenced by immunoSEQ multiplex PCR, and TCRdb holds only the in-frame ones, with some missing. The sample has 52,000 or so clones; under 85% are singletons. The sequenced sample consisted of peripheral blood. These receptors originate from a man in his forties or fifties with acute or convalescent COVID-19.

V and J are TRBV9 and TRBJ1-3, with TRBD1 matching 7 bases. This CDR3 is built from 14 residues. V trimming: 2 bases; J trimming: 8 bases; junction bases outside the gene matches: 7. In germline, CDR1 is SGDLS, CDR2 YYNGEE. The CDR3 sequence is CASSVGQARDTIYF. As DNA, the CDR3 is TGTGCCAGCAGCGTCGGACAGGCTAGGGACACCATATATTTT.

V is TRBV19 and J is TRBJ2-3, with D uncertain. V dropped 6 bases and J dropped 6 bases, with 13 bases sitting between them. Germline CDR1 LNHDA, CDR2 SQIVND (reference sequence). The CDR3 is made up of 13 amino acids. The CDR3 DNA reads as TGTGCCAGTAGCCCCTATTCCGGGGATACGCAGTATTTT. As protein: CASSPYSGDTQYF.

About this clone itself: No conserved phenylalanine or tryptophan ends this CDR3, so it is likely a read error. The DNA is omitted, as the CDR3 cannot be located on it reliably, and the CDR3 follows TCRdb's listing. V usage is TRBV6-5 and J usage is TRBJ2-4; the table's TRBD2 call for D was not verified on the DNA. With termini counted, the CDR3 has 11 amino acids. In germline, CDR1 is MNHEY, CDR2 SVGAGI. The CDR3 loop reads CASSQRSYSSG.

V is TRBV3-1 (or the pseudogene TRBV3-2) and J is TRBJ2-2, with TRBD2 matching 9 bases. The germline CDR1 and CDR2 sequences are LGHDT and YNNKEL (reference sequence). The V segment lost 4 bases and the J segment 7 bases; nucleotides outside the gene matches: 7. CDR3 length: 15 residues. The CDR3 loop reads CASSPRLAVGGELFF. The CDR3 DNA follows: TGTGCCAGCAGCCCTAGACTAGCGGTAGGCGGGGAGCTGTTTTTT.

This chain links TRBV6-5 with TRBJ2-3; TRBD1 agrees at 8 bases. The CDR3 extends over 14 amino acids. V was pared by 6 bases and J by 2 bases, with 4 bases of the junction left unmatched. Germline CDR1 reads MNHEY; CDR2 reads SVGAGI. The CDR3 region has the DNA TGTGCCAGCAGCCGACAGGGGAACACAGATACGCAGTATTTT. It translates to CASSRQGNTDTQYF.

This chain's CDR3 is CASFGQGVLYGYTF. CDR3 in DNA: TGTGCCAGTTTTGGGCAGGGGGTCCTCTATGGCTACACCTTC. This chain connects TRBV19 to TRBJ1-2; 7 nucleotides line up with TRBD1. Germline-derived CDR1 and CDR2 are LNHDA and SQIVND (reference sequence). This CDR3 is built from 14 residues. V was pared by 8 bases and J by 4 bases, with 10 bases of the junction left unmatched.

The rearrangement links TRBV27 to TRBJ2-7, with a weak D call TRBD1 (5 bases). The CDR3 is 13 amino acids. Germline V gene data show CDR1 as MNHEY and CDR2 as SMNVEV (reference sequence). Trimming pared 6 bases from V and 0 bases from J, leaving 9 bases between. The CDR3 sequence: CASSHDSSYEQYF. CDR3 nucleotides: TGTGCCAGCAGCCACGACAGCTCCTACGAGCAGTACTTC.

The chain has TRBV10-3 and TRBJ1-3; 10 bases line up with TRBD1. The CDR3 spans 17 residues. The V gene's germline CDR1 is ENHRY and CDR2 SYGVKD. Unmatched junction bases numbered 7, after V lost 5 bases and J lost 0 bases. The CDR3 loop reads CAISPGTGVGSGNTIYF. In nucleotides, the CDR3 is TGTGCCATCAGTCCCGGGACAGGGGTTGGCTCTGGAAACACCATATATTTT.

This clone showed up just a few times. The chain carries TRBV5-1 and TRBJ2-5, with a possible D match to TRBD2 (7 bases). In germline, CDR1 is SGHRS, CDR2 YFSETQ. V was shortened by 4 bases and J by 4 bases, with 14 bases between the two germline ends. The CDR3 extends over 14 amino acids. The chain's CDR3 is CASSRGAMGETQYF. In DNA form, the CDR3 reads TGCGCCAGCAGCCGGGGGGCAATGGGAGAGACCCAGTACTTC.

The rearrangement links TRBV7-2 to TRBJ2-2; tentative D call: TRBD2 (6 bases). This CDR3 spans 15 amino acids. Trimming left V 4 bases short and J 0 bases short, with 9 bases between. Germline lookup yields CDR1 SGHTA and CDR2 FQGNSA. CDR3 region: CASSSGGSNTGELFF. The CDR3 DNA follows: TGTGCCAGCAGCTCCGGGGGATCGAACACCGGGGAGCTGTTTTTT.

The V gene is TRBV12-3 or TRBV12-4, the J gene TRBJ2-7; a weak D match, TRBD2 (5 bases). The length of the CDR3 is 12 residues. V was shortened by 6 bases and J by 0 bases, with 6 bases between the two germline ends. The CDR3 DNA reads TGTGCCAGCAGCCGGGGCTCCTACGAGCAGTACTTC. Protein product: CASSRGSYEQYF.

The genes are TRBV29-1 and TRBJ2-5; tentatively, D is TRBD1 (6 bases). Trimming shortened V by 4 bases and J by 2 bases, and 8 bases separated the two germline ends. Per germline, CDR1 SQVTM and CDR2 ANQGSEA. The CDR3 covers 12 residues. The CDR3 reads CSVGRGQETQYF. The CDR3, as DNA: TGCAGCGTTGGAAGGGGGCAAGAGACCCAGTACTTC.

J is TRBJ2-5 and V is TRBV6-5, with 8 bases fitting TRBD1. The CDR3 extends over 15 amino acids. Germline CDR1 reads MNHEY; CDR2 reads SVGAGI. V trimming: 5 bases; J trimming: 3 bases; junction bases outside the gene matches: 8. The chain's CDR3 is CASSTGAGGKETQYF. The CDR3 nucleotides are TGTGCCAGCAGTACAGGGGCAGGGGGCAAAGAGACCCAGTACTTC.

The chain recombines TRBV29-1 with TRBJ1-1, with D uncertain. CDR3 length: 13 amino acids. CDR1 is SQVTM and CDR2 is ANQGSEA in the germline V gene. V lost 2 bases to trimming and J lost 1 base, with 8 bases between them. The CDR3 region is CSVERDRNTEAFF. The DNA of the CDR3 is TGCAGCGTTGAACGGGATAGGAACACTGAAGCTTTCTTT.

V usage is TRBV6-1 and J usage is TRBJ2-7; 8 bases line up with TRBD2. The length of the CDR3 is 14 residues. The germline V gene encodes CDR1 MNHNS and CDR2 SASEGT. V dropped 2 bases and J dropped 5; count of bases not matched to a gene: 5. The DNA of the CDR3 is TGTGCCAGCAGTGAACGGGAGGGCCCTCACGAGCAGTACTTC. Translating it yields CASSEREGPHEQYF.

The chain carries TRBV18 and TRBJ2-7; 10 bases match TRBD2. Germline assignment: CDR1 KGHSH and CDR2 LQKENI. V shed 1 base, J shed 5 bases, and the junction held 11 bases outside the gene matches. The CDR3 sequence is 17 residues long. This chain's CDR3 is CASSPRGLAALPNEQYV. DNA for the CDR3: TGTGCCAGCTCACCACGCGGACTAGCGGCCCTCCCAAACGAGCAGTACGTC.

CDR3 amino acids: CASSEAFKRGIYEQYV. The CDR3 coding sequence is TGTGCCAGCAGTGAAGCATTTAAGCGGGGGATCTACGAGCAGTACGTC. This chain connects TRBV6-1 to TRBJ2-7, with 8 bases matching TRBD2. The CDR3 length is 16 residues. V dropped 0 bases and J dropped 3; count of bases not matched to a gene: 7. Looked up from germline, CDR1 is MNHNS and CDR2 is SASEGT.

V gene TRBV20-1 combines with J gene TRBJ1-5; TRBD1 matches at 9 bases. Trimming cost V 3 bases and J 6 bases; bases outside gene matches: 3. Looked up from germline, CDR1 is DFQATT and CDR2 is SNEGSKA (reference sequence). The CDR3 sequence is 13 residues long. CDR3 DNA sequence: TGCAGTGCTAGTGGACAGGGGCGTCAGCCCCAGCATTTT. Translation: CSASGQGRQPQHF.

This clone came up a few times. The chain links TRBV12-3 or TRBV12-4 to TRBJ2-5, with D possibly being TRBD1 (5 bases). With 6 bases removed from V and 6 bases from J, the gap between germline ends came to 14 bases. The CDR3 has 13 amino acids. The CDR3 region has the DNA TGTGCCAGCAGCTTGGGGCAGAGCCAGACCCAGTACTTC. Amino acids: CASSLGQSQTQYF.

This clone appeared a few times. This chain connects TRBV7-2 to TRBJ1-2, with a weak D call TRBD1 (6 bases). The CDR3 has 16 amino acids. V was pared by 5 bases and J by 4 bases, with 20 bases between. From germline, CDR1 is SGHTA and CDR2 FQGNSA. The CDR3 DNA sequence: TGTGCCAGCAGCCAGGGTCGACAGGTTTCGAGCTATGGCTACACCTTC. The encoded protein is CASSQGRQVSSYGYTF.

The V call is TRBV7-9, the J call TRBJ2-5, with D tentatively TRBD1 (5 bases). CDR1 is SEHNR, CDR2 FQNEAQ, per germline (reference sequence). The V end was cut by 5 bases, the J end by 4 bases, with 20 bases between. This CDR3 has 16 residues. This CDR3 is CASSPVLQGLGETQYF. The CDR3 DNA sequence: TGTGCCAGCAGCCCGGTACTCCAGGGCTTGGGAGAGACCCAGTACTTC.

J is TRBJ2-2 and V is TRBV4-1; no clear D. This CDR3 contains 16 residues. Germline lookup yields CDR1 MGHRA and CDR2 YSYEKL. Deletions cut 1 base from V and 4 bases from J, with 13 bases between. The DNA of the CDR3 is TGCGCCAGCAGCCAAGTCAATCTAGTAAGCACCGGGGAGCTGTTTTTT. Translated: CASSQVNLVSTGELFF.